One and the same sample provided the 6 T cell receptor beta chains below, sequenced in a study of T cell responses to AZD1222 COVID-19 vaccine. TCRdb's table, derived via immunoSEQ multiplex PCR, lists solely in-frame clones and lacks some. The repertoire holds over 120,000 clones, with approximately 90% as singletons. Sequences were derived from peripheral blood, sampled on day 0 of AZD1222 vaccination. The receptors originated from an adult in good health.

The chain recombines TRBV5-1 with TRBJ2-7, with 8 positions matching TRBD1. The CDR3 has 15 residues. The ends lost 0 bases at V and 4 bases at J; junction bases unmatched: 6. CDR1 is SGHRS and CDR2 is YFSETQ in the germline V gene. CDR3 DNA: TGCGCCAGCAGCTTGGACCCAGGGGGCGCGTACGAGCAGTACTTC. It translates to CASSLDPGGAYEQYF.

CDR3 residues: CAISDTRGPLEAFF. As DNA, the CDR3 is TGTGCCATCAGTGATACCAGGGGGCCCCTGGAAGCTTTCTTT. V and J are TRBV10-3 and TRBJ1-1; TRBD1 agrees at 8 bases. The CDR3 extends over 14 amino acids. V dropped 3 bases and J dropped 8; count of bases not matched to a gene: 8. CDR1 ENHRY and CDR2 SYGVKD come from the germline V gene.

This clone was found once. This rearrangement joins TRBV11-2 to TRBJ2-7; tentative D call: TRBD1 (5 bases). The CDR3 sequence is 14 residues long. In germline, CDR1 is SGHAT, CDR2 FQNNGV. V was cut by 5 bases and J by 2 bases, with 13 bases left in between. The CDR3 region has the DNA TGTGCCAGCAGCCAGGGATCAAGCCCCTACGAGCAGTACTTC. This encodes CASSQGSSPYEQYF.

A word on this clone: Relative to the germline gene, one junction end is altered; a read error may explain this. The CDR3 nucleotides are TGTGCCAGCAGCCAAGACCCCCCGCGGATAGCTGGTAACACCATATATTTT. Translating gives CASSQDPPRIAGNTIYF. V usage is TRBV3-1 (or the pseudogene TRBV3-2) and J usage is TRBJ1-3; D is ambiguous. The CDR3 is 17 residues long. The germline V gene has CDR1 LGHDT and CDR2 YNNKEL (reference sequence).

J is TRBJ1-6 and V is TRBV5-1, with 7 bases fitting TRBD1. Germline assignment: CDR1 SGHRS and CDR2 YFSETQ. The length of the CDR3 is 16 residues. V lost 4 bases to trimming and J lost 3 bases; unmatched junction nucleotides: 7. CDR3: CASSPRQGNYNSPLHF. CDR3 DNA: TGCGCCAGCAGCCCCCGACAGGGAAACTATAATTCACCCCTCCACTTT.

The chain has TRBV7-9 and TRBJ2-3, with a weak D call TRBD1 (5 bases). The CDR3 contains 15 residues. CDR1 is SEHNR and CDR2 is FQNEAQ in the germline V gene (reference sequence). V was cut by 5 bases and J by 1 base, with 13 bases left in between. The CDR3 sequence is CASSPDLGGTDTQYF. The CDR3 DNA sequence: TGTGCCAGCAGCCCCGACTTAGGGGGCACAGATACGCAGTATTTT.